Sequencing of this T cell receptor beta chain was carried out in a study of T cell repertoires in cytomegalovirus infection. Study results and caveats: In two of eight donors, the top clonotype was HLA-C-restricted CMV-specific.

This CDR3 region has 14 residues. Trimming at V came to 9 bases and at J to 6 bases, leaving 6 bases not matched to a gene. The germline CDR1 and CDR2 sequences are LNHDA and SQIVND (reference sequence). A single record per CDR3 protein comes from TCRdb applying MiXCR to the reads. Here the sample spans under 300,000 distinct CDR3 sequences, about 15% being singletons. This clonotype was seen more than once but under ten times. The antigen is not known. The V call is TRBV19, the J call TRBJ1-6, with 9 bases matching TRBD1. The sequenced material came from CD8+ T cells from PBMCs. The sequence derives from a human donor in good health (CMV status not recorded). Some clones in this sample may be carry-over from other donors' samples. CDR3 residues: CASQGTGSNSPLHF. As DNA, the CDR3 is TGTGCCAGCCAGGGGACAGGGAGTAATTCACCCCTCCACTTT.